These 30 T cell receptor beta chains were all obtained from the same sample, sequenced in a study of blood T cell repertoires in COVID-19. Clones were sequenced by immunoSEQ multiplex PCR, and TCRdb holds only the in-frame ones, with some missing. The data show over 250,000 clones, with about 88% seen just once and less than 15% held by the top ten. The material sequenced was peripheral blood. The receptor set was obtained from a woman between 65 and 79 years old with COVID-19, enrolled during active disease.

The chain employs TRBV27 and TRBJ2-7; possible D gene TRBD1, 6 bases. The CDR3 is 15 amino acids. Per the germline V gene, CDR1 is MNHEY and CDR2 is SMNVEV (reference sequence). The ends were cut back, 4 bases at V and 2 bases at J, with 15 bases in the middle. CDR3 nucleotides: TGTGCCAGCAGTTCCGACACAGGGAAACCCTACGAGCAGTACTTC. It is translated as CASSSDTGKPYEQYF.

CDR3 protein: CASGAGEGEAFF. The CDR3 DNA follows: TGCGCCAGCGGCGCCGGGGAGGGTGAAGCTTTCTTT. The V and J genes are TRBV5-1 and TRBJ1-1; D is uncertain. This CDR3 region has 12 residues. The V end lost 7 bases, the J end lost 7 bases, and 14 bases lay between the germline ends. Per germline, CDR1 SGHRS and CDR2 YFSETQ.

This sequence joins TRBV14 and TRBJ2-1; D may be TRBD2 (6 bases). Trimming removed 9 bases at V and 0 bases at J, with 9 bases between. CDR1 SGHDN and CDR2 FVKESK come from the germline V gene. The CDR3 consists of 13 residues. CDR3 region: CASRGSSYNEQFF. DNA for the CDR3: TGTGCCAGTCGGGGGAGCTCCTACAATGAGCAGTTCTTC.

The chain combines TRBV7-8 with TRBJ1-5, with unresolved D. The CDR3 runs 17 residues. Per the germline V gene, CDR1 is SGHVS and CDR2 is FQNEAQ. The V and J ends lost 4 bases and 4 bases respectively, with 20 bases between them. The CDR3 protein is CASSYLTFGQYNQPQHF. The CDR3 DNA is TGTGCCAGCAGCTACTTGACCTTTGGGCAGTATAATCAGCCCCAGCATTTT.

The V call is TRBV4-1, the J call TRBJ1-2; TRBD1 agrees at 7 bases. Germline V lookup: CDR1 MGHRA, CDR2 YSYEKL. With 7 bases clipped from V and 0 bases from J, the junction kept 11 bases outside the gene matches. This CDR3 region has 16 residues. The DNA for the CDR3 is TGCGCCAGCACTCCGGGACAGCCTTTCTCTAACTATGGCTACACCTTC. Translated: CASTPGQPFSNYGYTF.

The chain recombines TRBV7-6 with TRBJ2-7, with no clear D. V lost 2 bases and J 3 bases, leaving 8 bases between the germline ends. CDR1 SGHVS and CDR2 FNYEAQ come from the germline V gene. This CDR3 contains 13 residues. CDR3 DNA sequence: TGTGCCAGCAGCTTAAATTTCGGCTACGAGCAGTACTTC. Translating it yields CASSLNFGYEQYF.

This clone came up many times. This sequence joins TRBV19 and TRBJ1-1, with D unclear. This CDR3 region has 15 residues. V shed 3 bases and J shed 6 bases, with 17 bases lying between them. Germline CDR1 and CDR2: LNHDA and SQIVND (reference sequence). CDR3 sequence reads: CASSIVGQFSAEAFF. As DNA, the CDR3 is TGTGCCAGTAGTATCGTTGGGCAGTTTAGCGCTGAAGCTTTCTTT. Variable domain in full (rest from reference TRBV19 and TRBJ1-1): DGGITQSPKYLFRKEGQNVTLSCEQNLNHDAMYWYRQDPGQGLRLIYYSQIVNDFQKGDIAEGYSVSREKKESFPLTVTSAQKNPTAFYLCASSIVGQFSAEAFFGQGTRLTVV.

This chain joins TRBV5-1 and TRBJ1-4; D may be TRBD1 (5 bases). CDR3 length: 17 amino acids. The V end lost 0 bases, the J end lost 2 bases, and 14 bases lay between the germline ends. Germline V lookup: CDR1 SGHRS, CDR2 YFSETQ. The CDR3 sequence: CASSLAGGWSTNEKLFF. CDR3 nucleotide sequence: TGCGCCAGCAGCTTGGCCGGGGGTTGGTCGACTAATGAAAAACTGTTTTTT.

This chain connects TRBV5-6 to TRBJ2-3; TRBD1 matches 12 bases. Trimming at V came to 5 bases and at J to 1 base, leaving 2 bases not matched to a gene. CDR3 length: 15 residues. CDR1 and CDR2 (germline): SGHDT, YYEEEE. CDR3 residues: CASRGQGAGTDTQYF. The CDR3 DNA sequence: TGTGCCAGCAGGGGACAGGGGGCTGGCACAGATACGCAGTATTTT.

In DNA, the CDR3 is TGTGCCACCAGTGGGGAGTTCGCCGGTGGCTACACCTTC. Translated: CATSGEFAGGYTF. The rearrangement joins TRBV24-1 to TRBJ1-2; D not resolved. The CDR3 covers 13 residues. Germline values: CDR1 KGHDR, CDR2 SFDVKD. Trimming shortened V by 5 bases and J by 7 bases, and 13 bases separated the two germline ends.

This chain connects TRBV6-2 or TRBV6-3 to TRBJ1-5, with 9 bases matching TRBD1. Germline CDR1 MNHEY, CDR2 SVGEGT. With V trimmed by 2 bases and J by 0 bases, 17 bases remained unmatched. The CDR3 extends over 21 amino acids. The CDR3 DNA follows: TGTGCCAGCAGTTACCCCTATTGGACAGGGGAGAACCTAAATAGCAATCAGCCCCAGCATTTT. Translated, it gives CASSYPYWTGENLNSNQPQHF.

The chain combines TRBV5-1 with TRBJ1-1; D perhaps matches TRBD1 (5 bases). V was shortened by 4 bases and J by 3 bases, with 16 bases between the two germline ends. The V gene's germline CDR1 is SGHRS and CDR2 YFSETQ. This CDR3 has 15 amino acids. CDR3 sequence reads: CASSGGSGRDTEAFF. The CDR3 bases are TGCGCCAGCAGCGGGGGGTCAGGGCGGGACACTGAAGCTTTCTTT.

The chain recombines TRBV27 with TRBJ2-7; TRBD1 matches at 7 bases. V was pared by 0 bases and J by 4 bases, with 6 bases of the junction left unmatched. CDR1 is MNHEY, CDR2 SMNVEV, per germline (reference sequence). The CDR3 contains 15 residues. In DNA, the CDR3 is TGTGCCAGCAGTTTATCCCCAGGGGGACGATACGAGCAGTACTTC. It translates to CASSLSPGGRYEQYF.

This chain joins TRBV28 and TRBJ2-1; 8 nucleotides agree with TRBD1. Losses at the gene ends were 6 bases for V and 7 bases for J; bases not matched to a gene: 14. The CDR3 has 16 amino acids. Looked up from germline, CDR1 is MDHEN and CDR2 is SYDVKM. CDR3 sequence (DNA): TGTGCCAGCAGCCCACATCTCGGACAGGGTGGTAATGAGCAGTTCTTC. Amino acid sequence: CASSPHLGQGGNEQFF. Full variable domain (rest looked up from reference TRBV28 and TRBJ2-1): DVKVTQSSRYLVKRTGEKVFLECVQDMDHENMFWYRQDPGLGLRLIYFSYDVKMKEKGDIPEGYSVSREKKERFSLILESASTNQTSMYLCASSPHLGQGGNEQFFGPGTRLTVL.

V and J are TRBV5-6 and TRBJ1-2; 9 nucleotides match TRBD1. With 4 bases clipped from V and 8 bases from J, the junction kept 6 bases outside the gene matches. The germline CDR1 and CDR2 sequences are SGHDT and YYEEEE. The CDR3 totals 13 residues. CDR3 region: CASSLPGTGGYTF. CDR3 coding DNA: TGTGCCAGCAGCCTCCCCGGGACAGGGGGCTACACCTTC. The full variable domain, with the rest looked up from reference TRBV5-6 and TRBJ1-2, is DAGVTQSPTHLIKTRGQQVTLRCSPKSGHDTVSWYQQALGQGPQFIFQYYEEEERQRGNFPDRFSGHQFPNYSSELNVNALLLGDSALYLCASSLPGTGGYTFGSGTRLTVV.

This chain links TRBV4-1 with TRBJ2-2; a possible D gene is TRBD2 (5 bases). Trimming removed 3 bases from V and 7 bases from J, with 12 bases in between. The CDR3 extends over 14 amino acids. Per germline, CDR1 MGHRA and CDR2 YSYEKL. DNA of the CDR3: TGCGCCAGCAGCCACTTCGAAGGAGGCGGGGAGCTGTTTTTT. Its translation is CASSHFEGGGELFF.

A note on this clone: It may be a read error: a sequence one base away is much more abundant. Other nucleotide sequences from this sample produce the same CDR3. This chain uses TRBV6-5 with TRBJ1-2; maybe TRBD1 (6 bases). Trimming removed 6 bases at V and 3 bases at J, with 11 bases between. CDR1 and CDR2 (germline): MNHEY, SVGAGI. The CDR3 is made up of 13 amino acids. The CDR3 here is CASSPGQYYGYTF. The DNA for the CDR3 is TGTGCCAGCAGCCCCGGACAGTACTATGGCTACACCTTC.

The CDR3: CASSPVTSGGEQYF. CDR3 coding DNA: TGCGCCAGCAGCCCTGTGACTAGCGGGGGCGAGCAGTACTTC. The rearrangement links TRBV5-1 to TRBJ2-7; TRBD2 matches 12 bases. Germline V lookup: CDR1 SGHRS, CDR2 YFSETQ. The CDR3 extends over 14 amino acids. J lost 6 bases, V lost 4 bases, and 5 bases had no gene match.

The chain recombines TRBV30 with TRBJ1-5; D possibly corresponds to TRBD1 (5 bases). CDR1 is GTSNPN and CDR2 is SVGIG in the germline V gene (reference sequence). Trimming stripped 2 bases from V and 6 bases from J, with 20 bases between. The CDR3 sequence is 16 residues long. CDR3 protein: CAWSSGSPASGQPQHF. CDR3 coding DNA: TGTGCCTGGAGTTCAGGGTCGCCGGCCTCCGGTCAGCCCCAGCATTTT.

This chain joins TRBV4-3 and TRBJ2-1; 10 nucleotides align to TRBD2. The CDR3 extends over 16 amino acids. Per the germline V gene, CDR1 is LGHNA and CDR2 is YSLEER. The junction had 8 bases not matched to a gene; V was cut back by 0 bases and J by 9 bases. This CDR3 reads CASSQDPQRGGFEQFF. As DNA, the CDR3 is TGCGCCAGCAGCCAAGATCCCCAGCGGGGGGGTTTTGAGCAGTTCTTC.

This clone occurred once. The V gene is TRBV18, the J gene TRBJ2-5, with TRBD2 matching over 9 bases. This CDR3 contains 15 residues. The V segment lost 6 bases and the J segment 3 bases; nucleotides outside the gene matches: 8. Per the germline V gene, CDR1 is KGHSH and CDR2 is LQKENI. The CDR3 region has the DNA TGTGCCAGCTCCCTGCGGGGGGGCGATAAAGAGACCCAGTACTTC. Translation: CASSLRGGDKETQYF.

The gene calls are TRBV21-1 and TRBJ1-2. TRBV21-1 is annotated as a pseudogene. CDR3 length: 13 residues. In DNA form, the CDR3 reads TGTGCCAGCAGCAAAGCAGCACTGTTCGGCTACACCTTC. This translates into CASSKAALFGYTF.

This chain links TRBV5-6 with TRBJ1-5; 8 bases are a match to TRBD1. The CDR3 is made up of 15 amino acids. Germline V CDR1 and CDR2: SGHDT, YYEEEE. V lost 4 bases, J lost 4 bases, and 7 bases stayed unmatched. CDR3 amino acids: CASSMTDRDNQPQHF. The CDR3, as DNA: TGTGCCAGCAGCATGACGGACAGGGATAATCAGCCCCAGCATTTT.

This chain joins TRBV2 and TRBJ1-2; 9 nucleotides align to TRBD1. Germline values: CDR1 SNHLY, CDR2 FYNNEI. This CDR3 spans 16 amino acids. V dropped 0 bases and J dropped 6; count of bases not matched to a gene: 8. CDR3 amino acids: CASSEAENRGRDGYTF. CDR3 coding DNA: TGTGCCAGCAGTGAAGCCGAGAACAGGGGGCGCGATGGCTACACCTTC.

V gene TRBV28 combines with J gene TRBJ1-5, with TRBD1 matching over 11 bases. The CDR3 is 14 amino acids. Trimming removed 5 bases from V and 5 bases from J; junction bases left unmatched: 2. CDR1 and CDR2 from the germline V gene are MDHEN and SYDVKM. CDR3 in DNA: TGTGCCAGCAGTGGGACAGGGGGGTATCAGCCCCAGCATTTT. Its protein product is CASSGTGGYQPQHF.

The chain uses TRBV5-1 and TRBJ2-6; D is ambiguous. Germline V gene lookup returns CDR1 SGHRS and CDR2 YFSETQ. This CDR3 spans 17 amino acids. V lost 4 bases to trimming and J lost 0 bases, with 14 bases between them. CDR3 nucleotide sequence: TGCGCCAGCAGCCCAAACCCTACTACCTCTGGGGCCAACGTCCTGACTTTC. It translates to CASSPNPTTSGANVLTF.

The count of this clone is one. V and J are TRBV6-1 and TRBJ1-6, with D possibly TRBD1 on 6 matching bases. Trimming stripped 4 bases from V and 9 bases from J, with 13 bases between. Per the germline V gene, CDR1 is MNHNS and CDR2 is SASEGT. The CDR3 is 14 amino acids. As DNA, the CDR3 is TGTGCCAGCAGTGGAGCAGGGGAAGGTTCACCCCTCCACTTT. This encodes CASSGAGEGSPLHF.

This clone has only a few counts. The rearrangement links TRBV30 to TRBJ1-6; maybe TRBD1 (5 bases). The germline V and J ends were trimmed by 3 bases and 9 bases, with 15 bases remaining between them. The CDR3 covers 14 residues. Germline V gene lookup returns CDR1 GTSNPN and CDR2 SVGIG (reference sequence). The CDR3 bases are TGTGCCTGGAGCATTCCGGGGGGGATTTCACCCCTCCACTTT. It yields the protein CAWSIPGGISPLHF.

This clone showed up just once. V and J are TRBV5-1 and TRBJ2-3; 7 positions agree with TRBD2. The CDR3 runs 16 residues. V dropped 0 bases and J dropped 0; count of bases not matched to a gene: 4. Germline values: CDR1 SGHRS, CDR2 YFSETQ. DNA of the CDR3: TGCGCCAGCAGCTTGGTGGCGGGGGTGAGCACAGATACGCAGTATTTT. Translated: CASSLVAGVSTDTQYF.

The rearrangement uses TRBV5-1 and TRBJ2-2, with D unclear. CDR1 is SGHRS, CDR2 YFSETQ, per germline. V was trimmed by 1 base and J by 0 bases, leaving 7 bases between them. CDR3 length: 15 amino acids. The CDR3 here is CASSLSGTNTGELFF. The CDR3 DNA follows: TGCGCCAGCAGCTTGTCGGGTACGAACACCGGGGAGCTGTTTTTT.